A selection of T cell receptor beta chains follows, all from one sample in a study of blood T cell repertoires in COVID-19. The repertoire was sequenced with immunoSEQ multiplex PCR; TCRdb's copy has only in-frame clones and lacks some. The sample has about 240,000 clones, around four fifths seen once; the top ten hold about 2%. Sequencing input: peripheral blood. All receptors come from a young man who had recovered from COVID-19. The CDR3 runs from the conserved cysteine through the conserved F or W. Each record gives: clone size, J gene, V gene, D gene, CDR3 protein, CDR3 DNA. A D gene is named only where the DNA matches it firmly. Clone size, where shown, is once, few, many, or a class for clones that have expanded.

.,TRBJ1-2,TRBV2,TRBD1,CASSPSRTGNYGYTF,TGTGCCAGCAGTCCATCACGGACAGGCAACTATGGCTACACCTTC
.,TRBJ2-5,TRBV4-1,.,CASSQGVWGRPETQYF,TGCGCCAGCAGCCAAGGGGTTTGGGGCAGGCCAGAGACCCAGTACTTC
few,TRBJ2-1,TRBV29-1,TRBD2,CSVGFLAGFLSYNEQFF,TGCAGCGTTGGTTTTCTAGCGGGGTTCCTCTCCTACAATGAGCAGTTCTTC
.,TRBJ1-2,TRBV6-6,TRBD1,CASINGQGNGYTF,TGTGCCAGCATCAACGGACAGGGAAATGGCTACACCTTC
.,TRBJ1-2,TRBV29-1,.,CSVVPGLGYGYTF,TGCAGCGTGGTTCCAGGCTTAGGCTATGGCTACACCTTC
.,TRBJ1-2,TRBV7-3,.,CASSSRGRTGYTF,TGTGCCAGCAGCTCCAGGGGCAGGACGGGCTACACCTTC
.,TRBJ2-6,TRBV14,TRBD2,CASSQVRLAGGPGANVLTF,TGTGCCAGCAGCCAAGTGCGACTAGCGGGGGGGCCTGGGGCCAACGTCCTGACTTTC
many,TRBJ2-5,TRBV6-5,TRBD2,CASRGLAGGPETQYF,TGTGCCAGCAGGGGACTAGCGGGGGGGCCCGAGACCCAGTACTTC
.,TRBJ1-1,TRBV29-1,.,CSVEGVVARAFF,TGCAGCGTTGAAGGAGTAGTCGCGAGAGCTTTCTTT
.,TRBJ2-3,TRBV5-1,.,CASSPGGSTDTQYF,TGCGCCAGCAGTCCGGGGGGCAGCACAGATACGCAGTATTTT
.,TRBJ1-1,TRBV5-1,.,CASSWLQKNTEAFF,TGCGCCAGCAGCTGGTTGCAGAAGAACACTGAAGCTTTCTTT
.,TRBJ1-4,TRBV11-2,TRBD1,CASSNKPGGLDEKLFF,TGTGCCAGCAGCAATAAACCAGGGGGTCTAGATGAAAAACTGTTTTTT
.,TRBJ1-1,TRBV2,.,CASGLGLSEAFF,TGTGCCAGCGGTCTGGGCCTCTCGGAAGCTTTCTTT
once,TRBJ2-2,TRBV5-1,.,CASSSTSTGELFF,TGCGCCAGCAGCTCAACTAGCACCGGGGAGCTGTTTTTT
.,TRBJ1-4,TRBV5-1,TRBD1,CASSSGQGISGGKLFF,TGCGCCAGCAGCTCTGGACAGGGGATATCTGGGGGAAAACTGTTTTTT
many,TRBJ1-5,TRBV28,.,CASLDSGTLFNQPQHF,TGTGCCAGCTTAGATTCCGGGACACTTTTTAATCAGCCCCAGCATTTT
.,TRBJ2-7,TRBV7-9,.,CASSAPDRTYEQYF,TGTGCCAGCAGCGCGCCGGACAGAACCTACGAGCAGTACTTC
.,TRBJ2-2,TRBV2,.,CASSGGRGAGELFF,TGTGCCAGCAGTGGAGGGCGCGGGGCCGGGGAGCTGTTTTTT
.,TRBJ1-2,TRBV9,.,CASSGDTYGYTF,TGTGCCAGCAGCGGAGACACCTATGGCTACACCTTC
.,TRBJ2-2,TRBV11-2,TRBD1,CASSRHRGNGELFF,TGTGCCAGCAGCAGACACAGGGGTAACGGGGAGCTGTTTTTT
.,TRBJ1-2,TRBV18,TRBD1,CASSRSPGQGARNYGYTF,TGTGCCAGCTCACGCTCCCCGGGACAGGGAGCTCGAAACTATGGCTACACCTTC
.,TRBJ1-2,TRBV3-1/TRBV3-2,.,CASSQARGNYGYTF,TGTGCCAGCAGCCAAGCTCGAGGGAACTATGGCTACACCTTC
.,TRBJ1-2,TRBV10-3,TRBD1,CAISRGGDGYTF,TGTGCCATCAGTCGAGGGGGCGATGGCTACACCTTC
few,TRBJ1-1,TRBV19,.,CASQTLPRAGEAFF,TGTGCCAGTCAGACTCTTCCCCGGGCGGGCGAAGCTTTCTTT
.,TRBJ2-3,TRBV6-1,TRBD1,CASSDQGADTQYF,TGTGCCAGCAGTGACCAGGGGGCCGATACGCAGTATTTT
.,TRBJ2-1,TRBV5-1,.,CASSLDSESSYNEQFF,TGCGCCAGCAGCCTAGATAGCGAGAGCTCCTACAATGAGCAGTTCTTC
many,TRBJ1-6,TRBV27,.,CASSPRERLSPLHF,TGTGCCAGCAGTCCCCGGGAGAGACTTTCACCCCTCCACTTT
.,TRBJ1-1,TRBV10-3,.,CAISESKAANTEAFF,TGTGCCATCAGTGAGTCGAAGGCGGCGAACACTGAAGCTTTCTTT
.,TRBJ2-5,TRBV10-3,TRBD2,CAISESEPSGGAGERAAQYF,TGTGCCATCAGTGAGTCTGAACCTAGCGGGGGGGCCGGTGAGCGGGCCGCCCAGTACTTC
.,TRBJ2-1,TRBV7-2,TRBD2,CASSPRGGLSSNEQFF,TGTGCCAGCAGCCCGCGGGGGGGCCTTAGTTCGAATGAGCAGTTCTTC
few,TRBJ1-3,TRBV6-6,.,CASRATGSGNTIYF,TGTGCCAGCAGGGCGACAGGTTCTGGAAACACCATATATTTT
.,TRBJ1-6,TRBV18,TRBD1,CASSRETGSRNSPLHF,TGTGCCAGCTCACGCGAGACAGGGAGCCGAAATTCACCCCTCCACTTT
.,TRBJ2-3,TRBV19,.,CASNGGGNTDTQYF,TGTGCCAGTAATGGTGGGGGGAACACAGATACGCAGTATTTT
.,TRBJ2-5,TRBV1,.,CTSSPLAYF,TGCACCAGCAGCCCATTGGCGTACTTC
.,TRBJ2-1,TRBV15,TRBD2,CATSRDPPGLAVNEQFF,TGTGCCACCAGCAGAGATCCCCCGGGACTAGCGGTGAATGAGCAGTTCTTC
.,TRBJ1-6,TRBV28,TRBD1,CASSHDRVDSPLHF,TGTGCCAGCAGTCATGACAGGGTTGATTCACCCCTCCACTTT
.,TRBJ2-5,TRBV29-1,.,CSVDDLGGGLETQYF,TGCAGCGTGGACGACCTTGGGGGGGGCCTGGAGACCCAGTACTTC
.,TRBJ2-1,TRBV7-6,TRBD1,CASSLLDRVQVYNEQFF,TGTGCCAGCAGCTTACTAGACAGGGTCCAGGTTTACAATGAGCAGTTCTTC
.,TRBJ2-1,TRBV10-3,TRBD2,CAIRNSGGGYNEQFF,TGTGCCATCAGGAATAGCGGGGGAGGCTACAATGAGCAGTTCTTC
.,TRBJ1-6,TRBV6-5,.,CASSYSRAPDQSPLHF,TGTGCCAGCAGTTACTCGAGGGCACCGGACCAGTCACCCCTCCACTTT
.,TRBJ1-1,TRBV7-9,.,CASSFQVTEAFF,TGTGCCAGCAGCTTTCAGGTCACTGAAGCTTTCTTT
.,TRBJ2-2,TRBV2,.,CASSEIGTPGELFF,TGTGCCAGCAGTGAAATTGGGACTCCCGGGGAGCTGTTTTTT
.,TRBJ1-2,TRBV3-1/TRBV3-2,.,CASSQTRGGGYTF,TGTGCCAGCAGCCAGACGCGCGGGGGTGGCTACACCTTC
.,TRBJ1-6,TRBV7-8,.,CASSSSQSSYNSPLHF,TGTGCCAGCAGCTCCTCACAGAGCTCCTATAATTCACCCCTCCACTTT
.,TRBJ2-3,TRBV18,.,CASSRASMPPDTQYF,TGTGCCAGCTCACGGGCAAGTATGCCACCAGATACGCAGTATTTT
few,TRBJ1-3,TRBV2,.,CASSPVQGLYGNTIYF,TGTGCCAGCAGCCCGGTTCAGGGACTCTATGGAAACACCATATATTTT